This passage covers 17 T cell receptor beta chains from one sample sequenced in a study of blood T cell repertoires in COVID-19 (dated by TCRdb to 2020 to 2021). Library preparation used the immunoSEQ multiplex PCR assay. Entries here come from immuneACCESS through TCRdb and include only in-frame sequences with V and J called. Some clones fail to appear in such tables; in the studies checked, an unresolved V gene covers under half of the shortfall, and the cause of the remainder is unknown. The sample has a few hundred thousand clones on record, roughly 87% of them singletons. Roughly 1% of the sample rests with the top ten. The sample was PBMCs or T cells enriched from blood (not recorded which). The receptor source for this set is a woman aged 25 to 39 who had recovered from COVID-19.

The V and J genes are TRBV9 and TRBJ1-6; TRBD1 agrees at 8 bases. V trimming: 3 bases; J trimming: 6 bases; junction bases outside the gene matches: 5. CDR3 length equals 15 residues. CDR1 is SGDLS, CDR2 YYNGEE, per germline. CDR3 region: CASSDGQGINSPLHF. The CDR3 DNA sequence: TGTGCCAGCAGCGATGGACAGGGCATTAATTCACCCCTCCACTTT. The complete variable domain, with remaining parts taken from reference TRBV9 and TRBJ1-6, reads DSGVTQTPKHLITATGQRVTLRCSPRSGDLSVYWYQQSLDQGLQFLIQYYNGEERAKGNILERFSAQQFPDLHSELNLSSLELGDSALYFCASSDGQGINSPLHFGNGTRLTVT.

The rearrangement joins TRBV3-1 (or the pseudogene TRBV3-2) to TRBJ2-7; 7 positions match TRBD1. Germline CDR1 reads LGHDT; CDR2 reads YNNKEL (reference sequence). The CDR3 totals 12 residues. Trimming at V came to 2 bases and at J to 5 bases, leaving 0 bases not matched to a gene. In nucleotides, the CDR3 is TGTGCCAGCAGCCAAAGGGGGCACGAGCAGTACTTC. The encoded protein is CASSQRGHEQYF.

In this sample, this clone turned up once. This rearrangement joins TRBV12-3 or TRBV12-4 to TRBJ1-2; 9 bases line up with TRBD1. V trimming: 3 bases; J trimming: 6 bases; junction bases outside the gene matches: 2. The CDR3 contains 13 residues. The CDR3 protein is CASSFGQGHGYTF. The CDR3 region has the DNA TGTGCCAGCAGTTTCGGACAGGGGCATGGCTACACCTTC.

This chain joins TRBV14 and TRBJ2-7, with D maybe TRBD2 (6 bases). CDR3 size: 12 residues. Looked up from germline, CDR1 is SGHDN and CDR2 is FVKESK. V dropped 0 bases and J dropped 9 bases, with 9 bases sitting between them. In nucleotides, the CDR3 is TGTGCCAGCAGCCAAGATCGGGGAGGGCAGTACTTC. Residues: CASSQDRGGQYF.

The chain uses TRBV10-2 and TRBJ2-2, with a tentative D call TRBD2 (5 bases). V dropped 6 bases and J dropped 5 bases, with 13 bases sitting between them. CDR1 WSHSY and CDR2 SAAADI come from the germline V gene. The CDR3 has 14 amino acids. CDR3 coding DNA: TGCGCCAGCAGCCCAGTGGAGGTTACCGGGGAGCTGTTTTTT. This codes for CASSPVEVTGELFF.

The chain joins TRBV28 to TRBJ2-7; D might be TRBD2 (6 bases). The CDR3 spans 13 residues. Germline CDR1 MDHEN, CDR2 SYDVKM. Deletions cut 3 bases from V and 4 bases from J, with 10 bases between. The CDR3 DNA reads as TGTGCCAGCAGTTTGGCAGGGAGGTACGAGCAGTACTTC. Translation gives CASSLAGRYEQYF.

This chain uses TRBV10-2 with TRBJ1-2, with 8 bases aligning to TRBD1. After removal of 10 bases from V and 0 bases from J, the junction contained 13 bases not matched to a gene. The CDR3 loop spans 16 amino acids. CDR1 and CDR2 (germline): WSHSY, SAAADI. In DNA, the CDR3 is TGCGCCACCTCCGGGACAGGCCAAGGTTCTAACTATGGCTACACCTTC. This translates into CATSGTGQGSNYGYTF.

V and J are TRBV30 and TRBJ2-5; 8 bases are a match to TRBD2. The CDR3 consists of 13 residues. The germline V gene encodes CDR1 GTSNPN and CDR2 SVGIG (reference sequence). The V segment lost 2 bases and the J segment 5 bases; nucleotides outside the gene matches: 4. This CDR3 reads CAWSRGGRETQYF. CDR3 sequence (DNA): TGTGCCTGGAGTCGGGGGGGGCGGGAGACCCAGTACTTC. Complete variable domain (other parts from reference TRBV30 and TRBJ2-5): SQTIHQWPATLVQPVGSPLSLECTVEGTSNPNLYWYRQAAGRGLQLLFYSVGIGQISSEVPQNLSASRPQDRQFILSSKKLLLSDSGFYLCAWSRGGRETQYFGPGTRLLVL.

This rearrangement joins TRBV13 to TRBJ2-3; D is perhaps TRBD2 (5 bases). Germline V gene data show CDR1 as PRHDT and CDR2 as FYEKMQ (reference sequence). The CDR3 sequence is 15 residues long. Trimming left V 0 bases short and J 0 bases short, with 7 bases between. DNA for the CDR3: TGTGCCAGCAGCTTAGGGTGGGAGAGCACAGATACGCAGTATTTT. It translates to CASSLGWESTDTQYF.

The CDR3: CASSGGQGGYGYTF. The DNA for the CDR3 is TGTGCCAGCAGTGGGGGACAGGGGGGCTATGGCTACACCTTC. This chain connects TRBV2 to TRBJ1-2; 11 nucleotides match TRBD1. Germline V gene sequence: CDR1 SNHLY, CDR2 FYNNEI. With 4 bases clipped from V and 4 bases from J, the junction kept 2 bases outside the gene matches. This CDR3 contains 14 residues.

For the CDR3, the DNA is TGTGCCAGCAGTGGCGGACAGGGGGCTGACACTGAAGCTTTCTTT. Translation gives CASSGGQGADTEAFF. The rearrangement uses TRBV6-4 and TRBJ1-1, with 11 bases matching TRBD1. V lost 4 bases, J lost 3 bases, and 4 bases stayed unmatched. The CDR3 consists of 15 residues. The germline V gene encodes CDR1 MRHNA and CDR2 SNTAGT.

V usage is TRBV11-2 and J usage is TRBJ2-7, with 9 bases identical to TRBD1. Trimming at V came to 4 bases and at J to 6 bases, leaving 10 bases not matched to a gene. The CDR3 is 15 residues long. Germline CDR1 reads SGHAT; CDR2 reads FQNNGV. As DNA, the CDR3 is TGTGCCAGCAGCTCTCTACAGGGGGCGTTCGGCGAGCAGTACTTC. Translated, it gives CASSSLQGAFGEQYF. Full variable domain (rest looked up from reference TRBV11-2 and TRBJ2-7): EAGVAQSPRYKIIEKRQSVAFWCNPISGHATLYWYQQILGQGPKLLIQFQNNGVVDDSQLPKDRFSAERLKGVDSTLKIQPAKLEDSAVYLCASSSLQGAFGEQYFGPGTRLTVT.

The chain joins TRBV7-8 to TRBJ1-4; D remains ambiguous. With 5 bases removed from V and 8 bases from J, the gap between germline ends came to 12 bases. Per germline, CDR1 SGHVS and CDR2 FQNEAQ. CDR3 size: 13 residues. This CDR3 reads CASSTGGREKLFF. CDR3 in DNA: TGTGCCAGCAGCACTGGCGGCCGGGAAAAACTGTTTTTT.

This clone was seen only once. This chain joins TRBV27 and TRBJ2-1; 10 nucleotides align to TRBD1. The germline CDR1 and CDR2 sequences are MNHEY and SMNVEV (reference sequence). CDR3 size: 15 residues. The V and J ends lost 5 bases and 7 bases, in that order; junction bases with no gene match: 8. CDR3 coding DNA: TGTGCCAGCAGTCCGGACAGGGGGTCGGAAAATGAGCAGTTCTTC. Translating it yields CASSPDRGSENEQFF.

The rearrangement links TRBV6-5 to TRBJ1-1; a possible D gene is TRBD1 (5 bases). V lost 7 bases and J lost 5, with 11 bases in between. There are 12 residues in the CDR3. Germline CDR1 reads MNHEY; CDR2 reads SVGAGI. CDR3 sequence reads: CASTQGWTEAFF. DNA of the CDR3: TGTGCCAGCACCCAGGGATGGACTGAAGCTTTCTTT.

The gene calls are TRBV5-1 and TRBJ2-3; D is ambiguous. Germline-derived CDR1 and CDR2 are SGHRS and YFSETQ. Trimming took off 0 bases at V and 2 bases at J, with 10 bases between the two ends. This CDR3 contains 15 residues. CDR3 nucleotide sequence: TGCGCCAGCAGCTTGGCGGTAGCTCCCACAGATACGCAGTATTTT. Protein sequence: CASSLAVAPTDTQYF.

V and J are TRBV19 and TRBJ1-5, with D tentatively TRBD1 (6 bases). CDR3 length: 14 residues. Germline V lookup: CDR1 LNHDA, CDR2 SQIVND (reference sequence). The V end lost 6 bases, the J end lost 4 bases, and 13 bases lay between the germline ends. CDR3 in amino acids: CASSRGGANQPQHF. CDR3 in DNA: TGTGCCAGTAGCCGGGGGGGGGCAAATCAGCCCCAGCATTTT. Filled out from reference TRBV19 and TRBJ1-5, the complete variable domain reads DGGITQSPKYLFRKEGQNVTLSCEQNLNHDAMYWYRQDPGQGLRLIYYSQIVNDFQKGDIAEGYSVSREKKESFPLTVTSAQKNPTAFYLCASSRGGANQPQHFGDGTRLSIL.